Given below is one T cell receptor beta chain in context. Its target is not known. The record originates from a study of beta chain features in type 1 diabetes. CDR1 and CDR2 from the germline V gene are MGHDK and SYGVNS. The CDR3 has 15 amino acids. After removal of 8 bases from V and 0 bases from J, the junction contained 7 bases not matched to a gene. The study reverse transcribed the entire isolated RNA, so it sequenced expressed TCRB transcripts. Only in-frame clones appear in the TCRdb table, and some are missing; sequencing was by immunoSEQ multiplex PCR. The table shows approximately 150,000 clones, with roughly 59% occurring only once. Overall study findings and caveats: Moderate yet significant TCRB CDR3 shortening was seen in Type 1 diabetes patients in all four CD4+ subsets. cDNA sequencing could over-represent cells with high TCR expression. Researchers caution that PCR might favor shorter templates, equally among patients and controls. Reduced insertions and increased deletions marked VDJ junctions in type 1 diabetes patients.

The sample comprised naive CD4+ T cells from blood. The receptor was derived from a man aged 25-45 years with type 1 diabetes. The V gene is TRBV25-1, the J gene TRBJ1-3, with 7 nucleotides matching TRBD1. This CDR3 reads CASSSGQSSGNTIYF. In nucleotides, the CDR3 is TGTGCCAGCTCCTCGGGACAGTCCTCTGGAAACACCATATATTTT.